This T cell receptor beta chain stems from a study of cytomegalovirus exposure and HLA in healthy donors. PCR employed 60 Vbeta and 13 Jbeta primers. Here immunoSEQ multiplex PCR was the method, and the copy in TCRdb shows in-frame clones only, minus some. The table has 130,000 to 150,000 clones, 70% to 80% seen once; the top ten hold roughly 2.4%. The length of the CDR3 is 15 residues. Looked up from germline, CDR1 is SGHRS and CDR2 is YFSETQ. Losses at the gene ends were 4 bases for V and 5 bases for J; bases not matched to a gene: 6. This chain links TRBV5-1 with TRBJ1-6; TRBD1 agrees at 7 bases. The source material was PBMCs. The sequence came from a woman under 30 in good health and CMV-seropositive. The CDR3 region has the DNA TGCGCCAGCAGCCCCGGGACAGCTGATAATTCACCCCTCCACTTT. Its translation: CASSPGTADNSPLHF. The variable domain in full, with the rest retrieved from reference TRBV5-1 and TRBJ1-6, is KAGVTQTPRYLIKTRGQQVTLSCSPISGHRSVSWYQQTPGQGLQFLFEYFSETQRNKGNFPGRFSGRQFSNSRSEMNVSTLELGDSALYLCASSPGTADNSPLHFGNGTRLTVT.